This TCR beta chain comes out of a study of CD4 T cells in relation to SARS-CoV-2 and coronaviruses. Whole-study results and caveats: The assay detects memory recall responses, not culture-primed primary responses.

With regard to this clone: Its specificity is unknown.

CDR1 MNHEY and CDR2 SMNVEV come from the germline V gene (reference sequence). The V gene end was trimmed by 0 bases and the J gene end by 6 bases; junction bases not matched to a gene: 9. The CDR3 covers 17 residues. Unexposed donor CD4+ T cells date from about 2011-2019, before the COVID-19 pandemic. Sequencing was performed with immunoSEQ multiplex PCR; in TCRdb, only in-frame clones are kept and a portion is missing. The sample shows roughly 63,000 clones, about 94% of them seen only once. Sample: naive CD4+ T cells from PBMCs. The subset here: naive CD4+ T cells isolated by negative enrichment. The receptor was isolated from a human donor in good health. This chain links TRBV27 with TRBJ2-2, with 8 bases fitting TRBD1. The CDR3 sequence is CASSLSSGVQGAGELFF. The CDR3 DNA reads TGTGCCAGCAGTTTATCGAGTGGAGTACAGGGGGCCGGGGAGCTGTTTTTT.